This T cell receptor (beta chain) is drawn from a study of blood T cell repertoires in COVID-19 (dated by TCRdb to the early 2020s). With respect to the entire study: The collaborator samples originated in the United States, Italy and Spain and spanned the acute and convalescent phases of COVID-19. The prospective study material was composed of cDNA or gDNA derived from T cells, B-cell-depleted T cells, or PBMCs. The dataset comprised deeply sampled blood TCRbeta repertoires from subjects exposed to, actively infected with, or recovered from COVID-19. The repertoires were made available in a free public database intended to serve as a resource for research on the immune response to SARS-CoV-2. Samples came from the ongoing ImmuneRACE study (first 160 participants) plus 1,254 subjects from 6 global collaborators. The sample metadata nearly always contained a de-identified subject ID, COVID-19 status, age in years and sex. Where HLA class I and class II types were available, the types were taken from metadata supplied by the sample provider, not from assay-based typing. The full study reports these points: Clinical and demographic metadata were provided uncurated, with the amount varying by source and participant.

The CDR3 starts with the cysteine, ends with the phenylalanine, and has 14 residues. Only the CDR3 part of the read is kept: 42 bases, read in frame from the first base. CDR1 is given as MNHNS and CDR2 as SASEGT, both from the germline V gene. V is reduced by 3 bases and J by 4 bases, leaving a spacing of 12 bases between them. TCRbeta CDR3 regions were amplified from genomic DNA by means of the immunoSEQ Assay, a bias-controlled multiplex PCR. The authors processed their data as follows. Nucleated cell counts per sample were estimated from amplification of reference gene primers within the assay. Sequence reads were collapsed and filtered to measure the absolute abundance of every unique TCRbeta CDR3 rearrangement. For each sample, productive Simpson clonality was calculated as the square root of Simpson's diversity index across productive rearrangements. As stored in TCRdb, this immuneACCESS dataset retains in-frame rearrangements with V and J assigned. A fraction of the clones does not appear; measured against another copy, unresolved V genes explain less than half of the discrepancy, and the remainder lacks a known reason. The V and J calls and the clone size are those of that table, but D and trimming were determined from the DNA. Here the sample has about 410,000 clones; roughly 89% occur a single time. More than 1.4% of the sample rests with the top ten.

Collaborating institutions collected whole blood in K2EDTA tubes following their own protocols. For TCRbeta analysis, collaborator samples were shipped as frozen whole blood, as isolated PBMCs, or as DNA extracted from either sample type. This clone appeared once. The antigen it binds to is not known. No base-level quality is on record; no much larger clone is a single base apart. Sequenced material: peripheral blood. The TCR originated in a woman aged 25 to 39 with active or convalescent COVID-19. The chain uses TRBV6-1 and TRBJ1-2, with TRBD1 perhaps the D gene, on 5 matching bases. The DNA sequence is TGTGCCAGCAGTGAGGTCAGGGTACTCTATGGCTACACCTTC. Its protein reads: CASSEVRVLYGYTF.